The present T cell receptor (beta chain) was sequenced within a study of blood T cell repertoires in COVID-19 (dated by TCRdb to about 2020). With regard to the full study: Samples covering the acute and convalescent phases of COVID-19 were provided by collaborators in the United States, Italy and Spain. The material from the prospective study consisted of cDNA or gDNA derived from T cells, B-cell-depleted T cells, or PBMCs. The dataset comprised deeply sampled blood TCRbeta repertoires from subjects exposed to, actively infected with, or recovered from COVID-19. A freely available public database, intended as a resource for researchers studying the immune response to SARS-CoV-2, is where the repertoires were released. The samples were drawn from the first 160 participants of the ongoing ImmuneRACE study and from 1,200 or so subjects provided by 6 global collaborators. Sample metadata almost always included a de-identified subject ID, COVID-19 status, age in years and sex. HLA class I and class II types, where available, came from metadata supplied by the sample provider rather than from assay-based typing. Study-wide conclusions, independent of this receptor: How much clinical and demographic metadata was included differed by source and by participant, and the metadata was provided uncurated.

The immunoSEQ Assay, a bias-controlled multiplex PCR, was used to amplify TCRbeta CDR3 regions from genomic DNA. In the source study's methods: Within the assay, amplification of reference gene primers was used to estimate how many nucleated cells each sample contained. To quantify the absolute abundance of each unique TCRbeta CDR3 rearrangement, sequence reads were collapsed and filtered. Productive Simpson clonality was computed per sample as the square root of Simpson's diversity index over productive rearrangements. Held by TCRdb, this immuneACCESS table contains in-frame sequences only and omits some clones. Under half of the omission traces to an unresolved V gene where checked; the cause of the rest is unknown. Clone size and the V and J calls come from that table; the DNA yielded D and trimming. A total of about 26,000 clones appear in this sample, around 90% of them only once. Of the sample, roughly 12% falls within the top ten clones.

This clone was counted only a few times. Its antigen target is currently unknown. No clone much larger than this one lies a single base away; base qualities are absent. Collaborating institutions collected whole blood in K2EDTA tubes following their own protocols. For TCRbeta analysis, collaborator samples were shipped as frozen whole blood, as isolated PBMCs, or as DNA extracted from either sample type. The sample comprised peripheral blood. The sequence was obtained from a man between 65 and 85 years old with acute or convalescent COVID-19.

The sequence in DNA is TGTGCCAGCAGTTACCCACTAGCGGGAGGGCCAATGGATACGCAGTATTTT. Translated, it reads CASSYPLAGGPMDTQYF. This receptor chain uses TRBV7-9 and TRBJ2-3; TRBD2 matches 13 bases in the middle. Per the germline V gene (reference sequence), SEHNR is the CDR1 and FQNEAQ is the CDR2. Including cysteine and phenylalanine, the CDR3 has 17 amino acids. The DNA shown is the 51-base CDR3, in frame from base 1. V lost 6 bases and J lost 6 bases, and the count of bases not matched to a germline gene is 12. With all but the CDR3 taken from the reference TRBV7-9 and TRBJ2-3 genes, the full variable domain is: DTGVSQNPRHKITKRGQNVTFRCDPISEHNRLYWYRQTLGQGPEFLTYFQNEAQLEKSRLLSDRFSAERPKGSFSTLEIQRTEQGDSAMYLCASSYPLAGGPMDTQYFGPGTRLTVL.